This T cell receptor (beta chain) was documented in a study of T cells after yellow fever vaccination. The CDR3 is made up of 15 amino acids. Germline CDR1 LNHDA, CDR2 SQIVND (reference sequence). Trimming cost V 6 bases and J 2 bases, with 14 bases left between them. TCRdb called the 5' RACE reads again in MiXCR, with one record for every CDR3 protein. This table has under 150,000 distinct CDR3 sequences, more than 6% appearing once. The rearrangement links TRBV19 to TRBJ1-3; D remains unclear. Sample: CD4+ T cells sorted from PBMCs, taken 5 days after the yellow fever booster vaccination. The TCR sequence derives from a man aged 25 to 40 who received the YFV17D yellow fever vaccine. DNA of the CDR3: TGTGCCAGTAGCCCCCAGTCCAGGCCTGGAAACACCATATATTTT. Translating gives CASSPQSRPGNTIYF.